The next 27 T cell receptor beta chains were all read from a single sample in a study of graft-versus-host responses after intestinal transplantation. Which antigens these TCRs recognize remains unknown. Clones were read by immunoSEQ multiplex PCR, and TCRdb kept only the in-frame ones, dropping some. The table shows about 47,000 clones, with 85% to 95% occurring only once. The specimen was unstimulated CD8+ T cells sorted from spleen or lymph node cells, collected before transplant. These receptors were taken from a human donor who was the organ donor for an intestinal transplant.

The V gene is TRBV11-2, the J gene TRBJ2-1; 12 nucleotides align to TRBD2. The CDR3 runs to 15 residues. Per the germline V gene, CDR1 is SGHAT and CDR2 is FQNNGV. V lost 4 bases and J lost 7; bases outside the gene matches: 5. The CDR3 nucleotides are TGTGCCAGCAGCTGGAGTACTAGCGGGGGGAATGAGCAGTTCTTC. This encodes CASSWSTSGGNEQFF.

V gene TRBV29-1 combines with J gene TRBJ2-7, with D possibly being TRBD1 (6 bases). In germline, CDR1 is SQVTM, CDR2 ANQGSEA. The CDR3 consists of 12 residues. Trimming stripped 4 bases from V and 3 bases from J, with 10 bases between. The CDR3 nucleotides are TGCAGCGTTGTCCCCAGGGGCTACGAGCAGTACTTC. The encoded protein is CSVVPRGYEQYF.

This clone has only one observation. At one of its ends the junction is not consistent with the germline gene, which may arise from a read error. The chain uses TRBV5-4 and TRBJ2-1; 7 bases are shared with TRBD1. This CDR3 has 16 residues. Germline CDR1 SGHNT, CDR2 YYREEE (reference sequence). CDR3 nucleotides: TGTGTCAGCAGCGAGACAGGGATCAGCTCCTACAATGAGCAGTTCTTC. Translation: CVSSETGISSYNEQFF.

V usage is TRBV2 and J usage is TRBJ2-5; TRBD1 or TRBD2 may be the D gene (5 bases each). Looked up from germline, CDR1 is SNHLY and CDR2 is FYNNEI. Trimming left V 8 bases short and J 1 base short, with 14 bases between. The CDR3 is made up of 14 amino acids. The CDR3 loop reads CASLGVAGQETQYF. DNA of the CDR3: TGTGCCAGCCTGGGGGTCGCGGGCCAAGAGACCCAGTACTTC.

This chain uses TRBV6-1 with TRBJ2-5, with a possible D match to TRBD2 (5 bases). The germline CDR1 and CDR2 sequences are MNHNS and SASEGT. V dropped 6 bases and J dropped 1 base, with 12 bases sitting between them. The CDR3 spans 14 residues. The CDR3 nucleotides read TGTGCCAGCAGCCTGAGGGCCAGCCAAGAGACCCAGTACTTC. Protein: CASSLRASQETQYF.

In this sample, this clone turned up once. The chain recombines TRBV4-3 with TRBJ2-1, with D possibly being TRBD1 (5 bases). Trimming removed 3 bases at V and 5 bases at J, with 17 bases between. The CDR3 is 16 amino acids. Germline V gene data show CDR1 as LGHNA and CDR2 as YSLEER. CDR3 sequence reads: CASSQGPTGEDNEQFF. CDR3 DNA: TGCGCCAGCAGCCAGGGGCCTACGGGCGAAGACAATGAGCAGTTCTTC.

The chain couples TRBV27 to TRBJ2-7; a weak D match, TRBD2 (5 bases). Germline V gene lookup returns CDR1 MNHEY and CDR2 SMNVEV (reference sequence). This CDR3 has 16 amino acids. V lost 5 bases and J lost 2, with 19 bases in between. CDR3 residues: CASSPSRGGHAYEQYF. The CDR3 DNA follows: TGTGCCAGCAGTCCGTCCCGTGGAGGCCATGCCTACGAGCAGTACTTC.

V is TRBV11-2 and J is TRBJ2-7, with TRBD2 identical over 7 bases. Germline CDR1 is SGHAT and CDR2 is FQNNGV. Unmatched junction bases numbered 14, after V lost 7 bases and J lost 2 bases. The CDR3 loop spans 16 amino acids. The CDR3 protein is CASTPGRGIMTYEQYF. The CDR3 DNA follows: TGTGCCAGCACCCCGGGGCGGGGGATAATGACCTACGAGCAGTACTTC.

This chain uses TRBV7-9 with TRBJ2-7, with 7 nucleotides matching TRBD1. V gave up 6 bases and J gave up 2 bases; unmatched junction bases: 4. The CDR3 is made up of 13 amino acids. The germline V gene encodes CDR1 SEHNR and CDR2 FQNEAQ (reference sequence). The CDR3 coding sequence is TGTGCCAGCAGAAGGGACAGCGCCTACGAGCAGTACTTC. Encoded protein: CASRRDSAYEQYF.

This CDR3 is CASSPRSAGPTSYNEQFF. In nucleotides, the CDR3 is TGTGCCAGCAGCCCTCGATCAGCGGGGCCAACCTCCTACAATGAGCAGTTCTTC. The rearrangement uses TRBV4-2 and TRBJ2-1; 7 nucleotides line up with TRBD2. CDR3 length: 18 amino acids. Germline assignment: CDR1 LGHNA and CDR2 YNFKEQ. V was clipped by 4 bases and J by 0 bases; unmatched bases: 12.

V usage is TRBV7-8 and J usage is TRBJ2-7; 7 bases line up with TRBD1. The CDR3 consists of 13 residues. J gave up 6 bases and V 0 bases, and 2 bases lay outside the gene matches. Germline lookup yields CDR1 SGHVS and CDR2 FQNEAQ. CDR3 loop: CASSLATGVEQYF. The CDR3 DNA is TGTGCCAGCAGCTTAGCTACAGGGGTCGAGCAGTACTTC.

The chain joins TRBV4-2 to TRBJ2-1, with 7 bases aligning to TRBD1. V was pared by 2 bases and J by 7 bases, with 14 bases of the junction left unmatched. This CDR3 spans 17 amino acids. In germline, CDR1 is LGHNA, CDR2 YNFKEQ. The CDR3 sequence is CASSQHETGIRDNEQFF. CDR3 nucleotide sequence: TGTGCCAGCAGCCAACACGAGACAGGGATACGTGATAATGAGCAGTTCTTC.

The J gene is TRBJ2-7, the V gene TRBV9; D gene unclear. V lost 0 bases to trimming and J lost 3 bases, with 10 bases between them. In germline, CDR1 is SGDLS, CDR2 YYNGEE. The CDR3 is made up of 14 amino acids. The CDR3 DNA reads TGTGCCAGCAGCGTAGCCCTATCCGGCTACGAGCAGTACTTC. Amino acids: CASSVALSGYEQYF.

This chain connects TRBV28 to TRBJ2-7, with D tentatively TRBD1 (6 bases). Trimming stripped 9 bases from V and 0 bases from J, with 12 bases between. CDR3 length: 13 residues. The germline gives CDR1 MDHEN, CDR2 SYDVKM. The CDR3 loop is CASEGVTSYEQYF. CDR3 coding DNA: TGTGCCAGTGAGGGGGTGACCTCCTACGAGCAGTACTTC.

The rearrangement links TRBV11-2 to TRBJ2-3; weak D call: TRBD2 (6 bases). The germline V gene encodes CDR1 SGHAT and CDR2 FQNNGV. V dropped 4 bases and J dropped 7 bases, with 15 bases sitting between them. The length of the CDR3 is 14 residues. This CDR3 reads CASSSPPGRHTQYF. The DNA of the CDR3 is TGTGCCAGCAGCTCGCCCCCGGGGAGGCATACGCAGTATTTT.

This clone showed up just once. V usage is TRBV5-6 and J usage is TRBJ1-1; D gene ambiguous. Germline V CDR1 and CDR2: SGHDT, YYEEEE. The CDR3 is 14 residues long. Trimming cost V 4 bases and J 1 base, with 11 bases left between them. The CDR3 region is CASSLRTWNTEAFF. The CDR3 nucleotides read TGTGCCAGCAGCCTTCGTACCTGGAACACTGAAGCTTTCTTT.

The chain uses TRBV9 and TRBJ2-2; weak D call: TRBD1 (6 bases). The ends were cut back, 4 bases at V and 0 bases at J, with 10 bases in the middle. Germline loops: CDR1 SGDLS, CDR2 YYNGEE. There are 15 residues in the CDR3. This CDR3 is CASSPGAANTGELFF. CDR3 bases: TGTGCCAGCAGCCCAGGGGCCGCGAACACCGGGGAGCTGTTTTTT.

The chain carries TRBV7-9 and TRBJ1-2; maybe TRBD1 (5 bases). The V and J ends lost 1 base and 7 bases respectively, with 10 bases between them. Germline V lookup: CDR1 SEHNR, CDR2 FQNEAQ (reference sequence). The CDR3 is 13 amino acids. The CDR3 region has the DNA TGTGCCAGCAGCTTAGTCGGGGCTGGTGGCTACACCTTC. It is translated as CASSLVGAGGYTF.

This CDR3 reads CAWSGTSGGAIGTQYF. The CDR3 bases are TGTGCCTGGAGTGGGACTAGCGGGGGGGCCATCGGGACCCAGTACTTC. J is TRBJ2-5 and V is TRBV30; TRBD2 agrees at 15 bases. Losses at the gene ends were 1 base for V and 7 bases for J; bases not matched to a gene: 7. This CDR3 comprises 16 residues. Looked up from germline, CDR1 is GTSNPN and CDR2 is SVGIG (reference sequence).

This chain links TRBV6-5 with TRBJ2-5; D may be TRBD2 (6 bases). The CDR3 length is 14 residues. Germline CDR1 is MNHEY and CDR2 is SVGAGI. V gave up 6 bases and J gave up 5 bases, with 16 bases separating them. CDR3 in amino acids: CASSPSEGGETQYF. The CDR3 nucleotides read TGTGCCAGCAGCCCCTCGGAGGGCGGGGAGACCCAGTACTTC.

V is TRBV7-3 and J is TRBJ2-5; TRBD1 matches 10 bases. Losses at the gene ends were 5 bases for V and 5 bases for J; bases not matched to a gene: 8. The germline gives CDR1 SGHTA, CDR2 FQGTGA. The CDR3 has 15 amino acids. The CDR3 DNA reads TGTGCCAGCAGCCCGACAGGGGGCTTAGGGGAGACCCAGTACTTC. It is translated as CASSPTGGLGETQYF.

The chain employs TRBV28 and TRBJ2-1; D is ambiguous. This CDR3 spans 11 amino acids. Between the trimmed V and J ends, which lost 8 bases and 5 bases, there was a span of 7 bases. Germline loops: CDR1 MDHEN, CDR2 SYDVKM. The DNA of the CDR3 is TGTGCCAGCCCCCAGAACAATGAGCAGTTCTTC. Its protein product is CASPQNNEQFF.

The rearrangement uses TRBV5-8 and TRBJ1-6; possible D gene TRBD1, 5 bases. Looked up from germline, CDR1 is SGHTS and CDR2 is YDEGEE. The V end was cut by 0 bases, the J end by 9 bases, with 28 bases between. The CDR3 consists of 20 residues. Written as DNA, the CDR3 is TGTGCCAGCAGCTTGGTTTTCGGGGGAACCTTCAGCCATCGGAGTTCACCCCTCCACTTT. Residues: CASSLVFGGTFSHRSSPLHF.

The chain links TRBV28 to TRBJ1-1; no definite D call. V was shortened by 3 bases and J by 5 bases, with 10 bases between the two germline ends. Germline V gene lookup returns CDR1 MDHEN and CDR2 SYDVKM. CDR3 length: 13 residues. This CDR3 is CASSLGGSTEAFF. As DNA, the CDR3 is TGTGCCAGCAGTTTGGGAGGTTCGACTGAAGCTTTCTTT.

The chain links TRBV7-8 to TRBJ2-5, with D perhaps TRBD2 (7 bases). Trimming took 5 bases from V and 4 from J, leaving 23 bases between them. The CDR3 length is 17 residues. CDR1 and CDR2 (germline): SGHVS, FQNEAQ. CDR3 nucleotide sequence: TGTGCCAGCAGCCCCCAACATGGGGGGGGGCCTAGAGAGACCCAGTACTTC. Its translation is CASSPQHGGGPRETQYF.

The gene calls are TRBV9 and TRBJ2-3; TRBD2 agrees at 10 bases. With V trimmed by 3 bases and J by 0 bases, 7 bases remained unmatched. Germline V gene sequence: CDR1 SGDLS, CDR2 YYNGEE. The CDR3 has 17 amino acids. The CDR3 is CASSDDPSGGSTDTQYF. CDR3 nucleotides: TGTGCCAGCAGCGACGACCCTAGCGGGGGCAGCACAGATACGCAGTATTTT.

The genes are TRBV4-2 and TRBJ2-7; D may be TRBD1 (6 bases). Trimming pared 6 bases from V and 0 bases from J, leaving 12 bases between. Germline V lookup: CDR1 LGHNA, CDR2 YNFKEQ. The CDR3 runs to 14 residues. In nucleotides, the CDR3 is TGTGCCAGCAGGCTCCGGGACACCTCCTACGAGCAGTACTTC. This encodes CASRLRDTSYEQYF.